This is a list of T cell receptor beta chains from one sample in a study of T cells in Graves' hyperthyroidism and ophthalmopathy. TCRdb re-derived calls from the multiplex PCR reads in MiXCR, one entry per CDR3 protein. The sample records 300,000 to 450,000 distinct CDR3 sequences, approximately 14% being singletons. The sequencing sample was made of blood. Receptor source: a woman in her twenties or thirties with Graves' ophthalmopathy. Both conserved end residues are part of each CDR3. A D gene is named only where the DNA matches it firmly. Only some rows state a clone size, as once, few, many or a class for expanded clones.

V	D	size	J	DNA	CDR3
TRBV9	-	-	TRBJ1-2	TGTGCCAGCAGCCCCGAAGACCGGGGATACTATGGCTACACCTTC	CASSPEDRGYYGYTF
TRBV6-2/TRBV6-3	-	-	TRBJ1-6	TGTGCCAGCAGTGCCCCATCGGGGGGTGTAGGTTCACCCCTCCACTTT	CASSAPSGGVGSPLHF
TRBV28	TRBD1	many	TRBJ2-3	TGTGCCAGCTTCCACCTGGGACAGACAAGCACAGATACGCAGTATTTT	CASFHLGQTSTDTQYF
TRBV7-9	-	many	TRBJ2-7	TGTGCCAGCAGCTTAGATGGGGACTTCGGGCAGTACTTC	CASSLDGDFGQYF
TRBV27	-	many	TRBJ2-7	TGTGCCAGCAGTTTAAAGGGCCCCTTTGGCGAGCAGTACTTC	CASSLKGPFGEQYF
TRBV28	-	many	TRBJ2-6	TGTGCCAGCAGTCCTCGGACAGTCAACGTCCTGACTTTC	CASSPRTVNVLTF
TRBV20-1	-	few	TRBJ1-4	TGCAGTGCTAGAGATTATTTGAGGGCAACTAATGAAAAACTGTTTTTT	CSARDYLRATNEKLFF
TRBV20-1	TRBD1	-	TRBJ2-1	TGCAGTGCCACCCTCCGGCACAGGGGAATCAATGAGCAGTTCTTC	CSATLRHRGINEQFF
TRBV2	-	-	TRBJ2-2	TGTGCCAGCAGGCAAGGCACCTGGGAGTTGTTTTTT	CASRQGTWELFF
TRBV7-9	TRBD2	few	TRBJ2-1	TGTGCCAGCAGCACGACTAGCGGGGGGGCAAATGAGCAGTTCTTC	CASSTTSGGANEQFF
TRBV5-8	TRBD2	-	TRBJ2-2	TGTGCCAGCAGCTTGCCACGGACTAGCGGACGCACCGGGGAGCTGTTTTTT	CASSLPRTSGRTGELFF
TRBV3-1	-	many	TRBJ2-7	TGTGCCAGCAGCCACACCGATGGCGAGCAGTACTTC	CASSHTDGEQYF
TRBV19	-	once	TRBJ1-2	TGTGCCAGTAGTATTACCCGGGACCGCCCGGGCTACACCTTC	CASSITRDRPGYTF
TRBV6-9	TRBD1	-	TRBJ1-5	TGTGCCAGCAGGCGGACAGGGGGCCGACAGCCCCAGCATTTT	CASRRTGGRQPQHF
TRBV2	-	many	TRBJ1-2	TGTGCCAGCAGTGAAGAACAGAACTATGGCTACACCTTC	CASSEEQNYGYTF